These 23 T cell receptor beta chains came from one sample sequenced in a study of T cell responses to AZD1222 COVID-19 vaccine. The table came from immunoSEQ multiplex PCR; TCRdb's copy has only in-frame clones and leaves some out. Here the sample spans 100,000 to 120,000 clones, 82% being singletons. This sample comprised peripheral blood, obtained on day 0 of AZD1222 vaccination. These receptors came from an adult in good health.

The chain couples TRBV12-3 or TRBV12-4 to TRBJ2-1; unclear D gene. The V and J ends lost 6 bases and 6 bases respectively, with 9 bases between them. The CDR3 runs 12 residues. The CDR3 bases are TGTGCCAGCAGCCCGACTGCCAATGAGCAGTTCTTC. Translating gives CASSPTANEQFF.

Worth noting for this clone: Other DNA variants within this sample encode the same CDR3. This chain links TRBV5-1 with TRBJ2-5; no reliable D call. There are 11 residues in the CDR3. Trimming pared 0 bases from V and 3 bases from J, leaving 0 bases between. Germline V gene data show CDR1 as SGHRS and CDR2 as YFSETQ. The CDR3 sequence is CASSLEETQYF. CDR3 nucleotide sequence: TGCGCCAGCAGCTTGGAAGAGACCCAGTACTTC.

This clone showed up just a few times. The chain has TRBV10-3 and TRBJ1-2; D is unresolved. CDR3 length: 14 amino acids. V was cut by 6 bases and J by 3 bases, with 14 bases left in between. CDR1 and CDR2 (germline): ENHRY, SYGVKD. The CDR3 is CAIRRPAVDYGYTF. The CDR3 bases are TGTGCCATCAGACGCCCGGCCGTGGACTATGGCTACACCTTC.

This sequence joins TRBV11-2 and TRBJ2-3; D gene unclear. The CDR3 runs 12 residues. The germline gives CDR1 SGHAT, CDR2 FQNNGV. Deletions cut 3 bases from V and 5 bases from J, with 6 bases between. The CDR3 bases are TGTGCCAGCAGCTTGCTGTTAGATACGCAGTATTTT. Translated, it gives CASSLLLDTQYF.

The J gene is TRBJ2-7, the V gene TRBV6-4; 7 nucleotides align to TRBD2. Germline V gives CDR1 MRHNA, CDR2 SNTAGT. V gave up 1 base and J gave up 0 bases; unmatched junction bases: 6. The CDR3 totals 16 residues. This chain's CDR3 is CASSDYGGKSSYEQYF. CDR3 DNA sequence: TGTGCCAGCAGTGACTACGGGGGGAAGAGCTCCTACGAGCAGTACTTC.

J is TRBJ1-1 and V is TRBV13; unclear D gene. The CDR3 length is 14 residues. Looked up from germline, CDR1 is PRHDT and CDR2 is FYEKMQ (reference sequence). V gave up 2 bases and J gave up 1 base, with 8 bases separating them. This chain's CDR3 is CASSLNGENTEAFF. In DNA form, the CDR3 reads TGTGCCAGCAGCTTAAACGGGGAGAACACTGAAGCTTTCTTT.

The chain carries TRBV10-3 and TRBJ2-7; tentative D call: TRBD1 (5 bases). Germline V CDR1 and CDR2: ENHRY, SYGVKD. V lost 4 bases and J 5 bases, leaving 15 bases between the germline ends. This CDR3 comprises 14 residues. The CDR3 region has the DNA TGTGCCATCAGTGCCCGGGTGGGGCCCAACGAGCAGTACTTC. It specifies CAISARVGPNEQYF.

This sequence joins TRBV15 and TRBJ2-6, with D unclear. The V end lost 3 bases, the J end lost 2 bases, and 8 bases lay between the germline ends. CDR1 is LNHNV and CDR2 is YYDKDF in the germline V gene (reference sequence). The CDR3 contains 15 residues. The CDR3 spells CATSSEVAGANVLTF. CDR3 nucleotide sequence: TGTGCCACCAGCAGCGAGGTCGCTGGGGCCAACGTCCTGACTTTC.

The rearrangement links TRBV19 to TRBJ1-1; TRBD1 is a possible D gene (5 bases). The CDR3 extends over 15 amino acids. The germline CDR1 and CDR2 sequences are LNHDA and SQIVND (reference sequence). V was cut by 1 base and J by 4 bases, with 13 bases left in between. CDR3 sequence: CASSIGPGSSTEAFF. DNA of the CDR3: TGTGCCAGTAGTATAGGTCCAGGGAGTAGCACTGAAGCTTTCTTT.

V gene TRBV7-2 combines with J gene TRBJ2-3; D unresolved. Germline CDR1 and CDR2: SGHTA and FQGNSA. V lost 5 bases, J lost 1 base, and 4 bases lay in between. The CDR3 spans 12 residues. The CDR3 DNA follows: TGTGCCAGCAGCCTAGGCACAGATACGCAGTATTTT. It yields the protein CASSLGTDTQYF.

This clone was found once. V and J are TRBV12-3 or TRBV12-4 and TRBJ2-1, with D perhaps TRBD1 (8 bases). V lost 8 bases, J lost 8 bases, and 16 bases lay in between. The CDR3 is 13 residues long. CDR3 loop: CASFWTGRDEQFF. The CDR3 nucleotides are TGTGCCAGCTTTTGGACAGGGAGGGATGAGCAGTTCTTC.

This clone was seen just once. The chain combines TRBV5-1 with TRBJ1-6, with no clear D. The CDR3 has 14 amino acids. Germline assignment: CDR1 SGHRS and CDR2 YFSETQ. V lost 0 bases, J lost 10 bases, and 11 bases lay in between. The DNA of the CDR3 is TGCGCCAGCAGCTTGGACCGGGTCGAGTCACCCCTCCACTTT. Translating it yields CASSLDRVESPLHF.

The chain employs TRBV7-2 and TRBJ1-3, with D perhaps matching TRBD1 (5 bases). Germline-derived CDR1 and CDR2 are SGHTA and FQGNSA. V shed 6 bases and J shed 0 bases, with 12 bases lying between them. The CDR3 sequence is 15 residues long. The CDR3 protein is CASSIEDNSGNTIYF. CDR3 DNA sequence: TGTGCCAGCAGTATTGAGGACAACTCTGGAAACACCATATATTTT. Supplemented by reference TRBV7-2 and TRBJ1-3, the full variable domain reads GAGVSQSPSNKVTEKGKDVELRCDPISGHTALYWYRQSLGQGLEFLIYFQGNSAPDKSGLPSDRFSAERTGGSVSTLTIQRTQQEDSAVYLCASSIEDNSGNTIYFGEGSWLTVV.

The chain couples TRBV28 to TRBJ2-6, with D possibly matching TRBD2 (6 bases). This CDR3 spans 15 amino acids. Germline V gene sequence: CDR1 MDHEN, CDR2 SYDVKM. Trimming removed 8 bases at V and 3 bases at J, with 14 bases between. The chain's CDR3 is CASGYGGVGANVLTF. CDR3 in DNA: TGTGCCAGCGGCTACGGGGGAGTTGGGGCCAACGTCCTGACTTTC.

V and J are TRBV28 and TRBJ2-7, with TRBD2 matching 8 bases. V was pared by 6 bases and J by 9 bases, with 10 bases of the junction left unmatched. Germline CDR1 reads MDHEN; CDR2 reads SYDVKM. The CDR3 has 13 amino acids. CDR3: CASSPGPSGRQYF. The CDR3, as DNA: TGTGCCAGCAGCCCAGGGCCGAGCGGGAGGCAGTACTTC.

The genes are TRBV11-2 and TRBJ1-2; no clear D gene. Trimming removed 5 bases from V and 1 base from J, with 11 bases in between. The germline V gene has CDR1 SGHAT and CDR2 FQNNGV. CDR3 length: 14 residues. The CDR3 spells CASSLTWDNYGYTF. In DNA form, the CDR3 reads TGTGCCAGCAGCCTGACGTGGGATAACTATGGCTACACCTTC.

The CDR3 loop is CASSLVGQGASGGYTF. DNA for the CDR3: TGTGCCAGCAGCTTGGTTGGGCAGGGAGCGTCGGGTGGCTACACCTTC. V and J are TRBV5-6 and TRBJ1-2, with a weak D call TRBD1 (5 bases). The V gene lost 0 bases and the J gene lost 7 bases, with 19 bases spanning the gap. The CDR3 runs to 16 residues. From germline, CDR1 is SGHDT and CDR2 YYEEEE.

The genes are TRBV18 and TRBJ2-5, with D possibly matching TRBD2 (5 bases). Trimming took off 2 bases at V and 5 bases at J, with 15 bases between the two ends. This CDR3 is 15 amino acids long. Germline V lookup: CDR1 KGHSH, CDR2 LQKENI. CDR3 nucleotide sequence: TGTGCCAGCTCACCAGGCGAGGGTGGCTGGGAGACCCAGTACTTC. The encoded protein is CASSPGEGGWETQYF.

This rearrangement joins TRBV30 to TRBJ2-5, with 7 bases matching TRBD2. The CDR3 runs 13 residues. CDR1 is GTSNPN, CDR2 SVGIG, per germline (reference sequence). V gave up 4 bases and J gave up 2 bases; unmatched junction bases: 4. The CDR3 region is CAWMPSGQETQYF. As DNA, the CDR3 is TGTGCCTGGATGCCTAGCGGACAAGAGACCCAGTACTTC. The variable domain in full, with the rest retrieved from reference TRBV30 and TRBJ2-5, is SQTIHQWPATLVQPVGSPLSLECTVEGTSNPNLYWYRQAAGRGLQLLFYSVGIGQISSEVPQNLSASRPQDRQFILSSKKLLLSDSGFYLCAWMPSGQETQYFGPGTRLLVL.

This chain connects TRBV29-1 to TRBJ1-3; D is uncertain. The CDR3 totals 11 residues. V dropped 3 bases and J dropped 3 bases, with 3 bases sitting between them. Per the germline V gene, CDR1 is SQVTM and CDR2 is ANQGSEA. This chain's CDR3 is CSVEDGNTIYF. The CDR3 coding sequence is TGCAGCGTTGAGGATGGAAACACCATATATTTT. The whole variable domain, remainder taken from reference TRBV29-1 and TRBJ1-3, is SAVISQKPSRDICQRGTSLTIQCQVDSQVTMMFWYRQQPGQSLTLIATANQGSEATYESGFVIDKFPISRPNLTFSTLTVSNMSPEDSSIYLCSVEDGNTIYFGEGSWLTVV.

The rearrangement uses TRBV6-5 and TRBJ1-2; D possibly corresponds to TRBD1 (5 bases). In germline, CDR1 is MNHEY, CDR2 SVGAGI. V lost 4 bases and J 8 bases, leaving 20 bases between the germline ends. This CDR3 is 15 amino acids long. In DNA form, the CDR3 reads TGTGCCAGCAGTTTGGACAACCGGGACCTCTTGGGCTACACCTTC. Its translation is CASSLDNRDLLGYTF.

The V and J genes are TRBV12-3 or TRBV12-4 and TRBJ1-2; tentative D call: TRBD1 (5 bases). This CDR3 comprises 13 residues. V lost 6 bases and J lost 8, with 16 bases in between. CDR3 amino acids: CASSFNQGYGYTF. The CDR3 DNA is TGTGCCAGCAGCTTTAACCAGGGATACGGCTACACCTTC.

The sample holds one count of this clone. J is TRBJ2-2 and V is TRBV29-1, with D possibly being TRBD1 (5 bases). Germline lookup yields CDR1 SQVTM and CDR2 ANQGSEA. V lost 5 bases and J lost 2, with 12 bases in between. The CDR3 has 14 amino acids. CDR3 in DNA: TGCAGCGTTCGTTCGGACAAAAACACCGGGGAGCTGTTTTTT. This translates into CSVRSDKNTGELFF.